Listed below are T cell receptor beta chains from one sample, sequenced in a study of T cell responses to AZD1222 COVID-19 vaccine. Clones were sequenced by immunoSEQ multiplex PCR, and TCRdb holds only the in-frame ones, with some missing. Counted here are roughly 99,000 clones, roughly 87% occurring once; the ten biggest clones make up approximately 4%. The sample in question was peripheral blood, obtained on day 0 of AZD1222 vaccination. These receptors were taken from an adult in good health. The conserved cysteine and the conserved F or W are not part of the CDR3 here. Fields, in order: V gene, J gene, CDR3 protein.

TRBV28	TRBJ1-4	ASRSQGGTNEKLF
TRBV3-1/TRBV3-2	TRBJ1-2	ASSQVEGTSGYT
TRBV19	TRBJ2-3	ASTRTLAGGTDTQY
TRBV3-1/TRBV3-2	TRBJ1-6	ASSPEGSYNSPLH
TRBV14	TRBJ2-1	ASSPRANNEQF
TRBV10-1	TRBJ1-2	ASHTGECGYT
TRBV10-3	TRBJ2-7	AISEKVFNEQY
TRBV11-3	TRBJ1-1	ASSSRRNTEAF
TRBV7-2	TRBJ1-2	ASSTLWGYT
TRBV27	TRBJ2-3	ASSFLGDKDTQY
TRBV7-3	TRBJ2-5	ASSLNTQETQY
TRBV29-1	TRBJ2-7	SVVGGSTYEQY
TRBV28	TRBJ1-5	ASSLVNRGQQPQH
TRBV10-3	TRBJ2-5	ATRPGSSETQY
TRBV28	TRBJ2-6	ASSLRLPNVLT
TRBV5-4	TRBJ2-7	ASSLWGSSYEQY
TRBV27	TRBJ1-1	ASSLNPYTEAF
TRBV7-8	TRBJ2-5	ASSLQNRKETQY
TRBV5-1	TRBJ2-3	ASSIQGTDTQY
TRBV28	TRBJ2-7	ASTTDRGLYEQY
TRBV15	TRBJ2-7	ATSREGLREPQY
TRBV5-4	TRBJ1-6	ASSTQTPYNSPLH
TRBV6-4	TRBJ2-7	ASKPEGGEGGEQY
TRBV18	TRBJ1-2	ASSPRGRTYGYT
TRBV5-1	TRBJ2-2	ASSHISVNTGELF
TRBV3-1/TRBV3-2	TRBJ1-2	ASSLDTRANYGYT
TRBV7-3	TRBJ2-5	ASSAGPRGFEQETQY
TRBV7-9	TRBJ2-7	ASSRQGGTYEQY
TRBV29-1	TRBJ2-3	SASRGGRSRTDTQY
TRBV4-1	TRBJ2-3	ASSQVFGAADTQY
TRBV7-9	TRBJ1-5	ASSLAGGLNQPQH
TRBV6-2/TRBV6-3	TRBJ2-5	ASSPGLDQETQY
TRBV19	TRBJ1-5	ASRQIPGLPNQPQH
TRBV12-3/TRBV12-4	TRBJ2-3	ASSPYTDTQY
TRBV24-1	TRBJ1-1	ATSDRNTEAF
TRBV11-1	TRBJ1-1	ASSFLTEAF